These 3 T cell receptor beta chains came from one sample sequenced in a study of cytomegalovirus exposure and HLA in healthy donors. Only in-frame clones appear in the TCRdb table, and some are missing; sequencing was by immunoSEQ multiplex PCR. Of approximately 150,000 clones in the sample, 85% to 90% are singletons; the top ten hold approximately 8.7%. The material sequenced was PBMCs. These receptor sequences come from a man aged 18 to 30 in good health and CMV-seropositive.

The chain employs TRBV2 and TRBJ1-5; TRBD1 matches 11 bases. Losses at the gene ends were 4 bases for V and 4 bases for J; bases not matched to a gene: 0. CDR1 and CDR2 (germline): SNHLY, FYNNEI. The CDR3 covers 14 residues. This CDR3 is CASSGDRGNQPQHF. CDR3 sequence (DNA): TGTGCCAGCAGTGGGGACAGGGGGAATCAGCCCCAGCATTTT.

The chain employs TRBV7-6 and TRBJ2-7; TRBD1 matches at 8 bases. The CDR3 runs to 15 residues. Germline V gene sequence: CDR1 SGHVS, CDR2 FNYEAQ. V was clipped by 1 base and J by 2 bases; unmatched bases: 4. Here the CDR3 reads CASSLGGQAAYEQYF. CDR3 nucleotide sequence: TGTGCCAGCAGCTTAGGGGGACAGGCCGCCTACGAGCAGTACTTC.

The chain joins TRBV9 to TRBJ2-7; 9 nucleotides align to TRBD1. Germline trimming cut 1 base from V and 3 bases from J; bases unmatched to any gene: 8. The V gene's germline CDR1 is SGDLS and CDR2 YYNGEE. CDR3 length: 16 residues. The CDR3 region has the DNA TGTGCCAGCAGCGTACAAGGTGGGACAGGGATCTACGAGCAGTACTTC. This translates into CASSVQGGTGIYEQYF.